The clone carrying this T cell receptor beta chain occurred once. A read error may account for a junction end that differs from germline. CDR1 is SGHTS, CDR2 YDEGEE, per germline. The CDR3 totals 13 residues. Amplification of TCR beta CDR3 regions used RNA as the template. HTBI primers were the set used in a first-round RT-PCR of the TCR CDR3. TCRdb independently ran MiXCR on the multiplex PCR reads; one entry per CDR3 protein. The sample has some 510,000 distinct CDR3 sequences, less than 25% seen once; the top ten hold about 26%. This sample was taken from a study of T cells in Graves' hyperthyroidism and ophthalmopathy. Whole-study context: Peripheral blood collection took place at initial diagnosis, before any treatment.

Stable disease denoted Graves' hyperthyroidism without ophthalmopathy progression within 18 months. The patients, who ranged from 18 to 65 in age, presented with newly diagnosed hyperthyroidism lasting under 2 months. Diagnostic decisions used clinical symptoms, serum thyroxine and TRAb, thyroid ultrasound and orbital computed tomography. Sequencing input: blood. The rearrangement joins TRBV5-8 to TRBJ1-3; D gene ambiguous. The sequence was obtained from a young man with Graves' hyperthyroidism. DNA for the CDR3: TGTGCCAGCAGCGGTCGCCGTCGAAACACTATATATTTT. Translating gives CASSGRRRNTIYF.